One sample yielded the 21 T cell receptor beta chains listed below, sequenced in a study of brain T cells in children with intractable seizures. Some clones are missing from TCRdb's copy, which holds only in-frame ones; the method was immunoSEQ multiplex PCR. The sample consists of around 44,000 clones, 80% to 95% of them appearing once. The sample consisted of peripheral blood, taken at surgery. The receptors derive from a girl aged 2-10 years with tuberous sclerosis and intractable seizures.

This chain connects TRBV7-9 to TRBJ1-3; 7 bases line up with TRBD1. Germline trimming cut 6 bases from V and 8 bases from J; bases unmatched to any gene: 10. The CDR3 is 14 amino acids. CDR1 and CDR2 from the germline V gene are SEHNR and FQNEAQ (reference sequence). For the CDR3, the DNA is TGTGCCAGCAGGCAAACGGACAGGTCGCACACCATATATTTT. Translation: CASRQTDRSHTIYF.

V gene TRBV5-1 combines with J gene TRBJ2-3; unclear D gene. CDR1 is SGHRS and CDR2 is YFSETQ in the germline V gene. The CDR3 sequence is 13 residues long. Trimming pared 1 base from V and 3 bases from J, leaving 6 bases between. In nucleotides, the CDR3 is TGCGCCAGCAGCTTGCCAGCTACAGATACGCAGTATTTT. Protein: CASSLPATDTQYF.

Only one count was recorded for this clone. The germline gene is not matched at one end of the junction; a read error may be the cause. This chain uses TRBV7-9 with TRBJ2-2, with D possibly matching TRBD2 (6 bases). Germline-derived CDR1 and CDR2 are SEHNR and FQNEAQ (reference sequence). CDR3 size: 13 residues. The CDR3 sequence: CASSPEGLGGLFF. CDR3 coding DNA: TGTGCCAGCAGCCCGGAGGGTCTCGGGGGGCTGTTTTTT.

The chain employs TRBV2 and TRBJ2-3; 7 nucleotides agree with TRBD2. The CDR3 sequence is 13 residues long. Germline V lookup: CDR1 SNHLY, CDR2 FYNNEI. The junction had 5 bases not matched to a gene; V was cut back by 8 bases and J by 3 bases. The CDR3 loop reads CASEREGTDTQYF. CDR3 DNA: TGTGCCAGCGAGAGGGAGGGGACAGATACGCAGTATTTT.

This chain joins TRBV4-1 and TRBJ1-2; weak D call: TRBD1 (5 bases). The V end lost 0 bases, the J end lost 8 bases, and 22 bases lay between the germline ends. Per the germline V gene, CDR1 is MGHRA and CDR2 is YSYEKL. The CDR3 extends over 17 amino acids. CDR3 sequence reads: CASSQEGAGTAFRGYTF. In DNA form, the CDR3 reads TGCGCCAGCAGCCAAGAAGGCGCCGGGACGGCCTTTAGGGGCTACACCTTC.

This chain joins TRBV6-1 and TRBJ1-2, with D possibly being TRBD1 (5 bases). The CDR3 is 16 amino acids. Trimming cost V 2 bases and J 1 base, with 14 bases left between them. The germline CDR1 and CDR2 sequences are MNHNS and SASEGT. CDR3 sequence (DNA): TGTGCCAGCAGTGAACGGACACACTATAATAACTATGGCTACACCTTC. This sequence encodes CASSERTHYNNYGYTF.

The chain is built from TRBV5-1 and TRBJ1-1; no clear D gene. The CDR3 runs 14 residues. The germline V gene encodes CDR1 SGHRS and CDR2 YFSETQ. V was pared by 2 bases and J by 0 bases, with 8 bases between. The CDR3 reads CASSFTTMNTEAFF. CDR3 nucleotides: TGCGCCAGCAGCTTTACTACCATGAACACTGAAGCTTTCTTT.

The gene calls are TRBV9 and TRBJ2-1, with TRBD2 matching 12 bases. This CDR3 contains 17 residues. Losses at the gene ends were 4 bases for V and 1 base for J; bases not matched to a gene: 6. Germline V gene sequence: CDR1 SGDLS, CDR2 YYNGEE. In nucleotides, the CDR3 is TGTGCCAGCAGCCAAGGAGGGACTAGCGGGTCCTACAATGAGCAGTTCTTC. Its protein product is CASSQGGTSGSYNEQFF.

This sequence joins TRBV6-1 and TRBJ1-1; weak D call: TRBD1 (6 bases). The CDR3 is 13 amino acids. Per the germline V gene, CDR1 is MNHNS and CDR2 is SASEGT. Trimming pared 2 bases from V and 5 bases from J, leaving 9 bases between. CDR3 sequence reads: CASSETGHTEAFF. The CDR3 nucleotides read TGTGCCAGCAGTGAAACAGGGCATACTGAAGCTTTCTTT.

This chain links TRBV15 with TRBJ2-7, with D possibly matching TRBD2 (7 bases). Trimming took off 0 bases at V and 10 bases at J, with 19 bases between the two ends. The CDR3 loop spans 15 amino acids. CDR1 is LNHNV and CDR2 is YYDKDF in the germline V gene (reference sequence). The CDR3 spells CATSRDSTGGARQYV. DNA of the CDR3: TGTGCCACCAGCAGAGATTCAACGGGGGGCGCGAGACAGTACGTC.

This clone was detected only once. The V gene is TRBV5-8, the J gene TRBJ2-2, with 9 nucleotides matching TRBD1. The CDR3 length is 16 residues. V lost 5 bases, J lost 2 bases, and 7 bases stayed unmatched. CDR1 and CDR2 (germline): SGHTS, YDEGEE. CDR3 nucleotide sequence: TGTGCCAGCAGTTCACCGGGACAGGGAAACACCGGGGAGCTGTTTTTT. This codes for CASSSPGQGNTGELFF.

The V call is TRBV30, the J call TRBJ2-2, with 12 bases identical to TRBD1. Germline V gives CDR1 GTSNPN, CDR2 SVGIG (reference sequence). This CDR3 is 16 amino acids long. Trimming removed 1 base from V and 7 bases from J; junction bases left unmatched: 7. This CDR3 reads CAWSGMGQGAIGELFF. The CDR3 bases are TGTGCCTGGAGTGGTATGGGACAGGGGGCAATCGGGGAGCTGTTTTTT.

V usage is TRBV5-5 and J usage is TRBJ1-6; D is perhaps TRBD1 (5 bases). The germline V and J ends were trimmed by 4 bases and 7 bases, with 21 bases remaining between them. This CDR3 contains 17 residues. Germline assignment: CDR1 SGHKS and CDR2 YYEKEE (reference sequence). In DNA form, the CDR3 reads TGTGCCAGCAGCCCTCTAGACGGAAGGGGTGGGAATTCACCCCTCCACTTT. It translates to CASSPLDGRGGNSPLHF.

The V and J genes are TRBV5-1 and TRBJ1-3; 10 nucleotides agree with TRBD1. The germline CDR1 and CDR2 sequences are SGHRS and YFSETQ. The ends lost 0 bases at V and 4 bases at J; junction bases unmatched: 4. This CDR3 has 16 residues. This CDR3 reads CASSLGQGASGNTIYF. In nucleotides, the CDR3 is TGCGCCAGCAGCTTGGGACAGGGGGCTTCGGGAAACACCATATATTTT. The full variable domain, rest sourced from reference TRBV5-1 and TRBJ1-3, is KAGVTQTPRYLIKTRGQQVTLSCSPISGHRSVSWYQQTPGQGLQFLFEYFSETQRNKGNFPGRFSGRQFSNSRSEMNVSTLELGDSALYLCASSLGQGASGNTIYFGEGSWLTVV.

The V and J genes are TRBV10-2 and TRBJ1-5, with D possibly matching TRBD1 (5 bases). V lost 0 bases to trimming and J lost 7 bases, with 16 bases between them. The CDR3 contains 16 residues. Germline V CDR1 and CDR2: WSHSY, SAAADI. CDR3 sequence reads: CASSESTRGGGQPQHF. The CDR3 DNA sequence: TGCGCCAGCAGTGAGTCGACTCGGGGGGGAGGACAGCCCCAGCATTTT.

The chain carries TRBV7-9 and TRBJ2-7, with D maybe TRBD1 (6 bases). The V and J ends lost 3 bases and 7 bases respectively, with 13 bases between them. This CDR3 comprises 13 residues. In germline, CDR1 is SEHNR, CDR2 FQNEAQ (reference sequence). The CDR3 region has the DNA TGTGCCAGCAGCTTCGGACAGAGGGGGGAGCAGTACGTC. It encodes CASSFGQRGEQYV.

J is TRBJ2-7 and V is TRBV2, with TRBD1 matching over 7 bases. The CDR3 runs 14 residues. Germline-derived CDR1 and CDR2 are SNHLY and FYNNEI. After removal of 6 bases from V and 0 bases from J, the junction contained 5 bases not matched to a gene. CDR3 bases: TGTGCCAGCAGAGCTTGGGACAGCTCCTACGAGCAGTACTTC. Translating gives CASRAWDSSYEQYF.

This clone was detected only once. The chain is built from TRBV6-2 or TRBV6-3 and TRBJ2-2, with unresolved D. Germline lookup yields CDR1 MNHEY and CDR2 SVGEGT. Trimming pared 4 bases from V and 6 bases from J, leaving 21 bases between. The CDR3 is 17 amino acids. The CDR3 is CASSSPQSFGPAGELFF. The CDR3 DNA follows: TGTGCCAGCAGTTCTCCACAGAGTTTTGGCCCCGCCGGGGAGCTGTTTTTT.

The J gene is TRBJ1-6, the V gene TRBV3-1 (or the pseudogene TRBV3-2), with D unclear. V gave up 0 bases and J gave up 10 bases, with 7 bases separating them. The CDR3 consists of 13 residues. Germline lookup yields CDR1 LGHDT and CDR2 YNNKEL (reference sequence). The CDR3 DNA reads as TGTGCCAGCAGCCAAGAGAGTTACTCACCCCTCCACTTT. It yields the protein CASSQESYSPLHF.

V usage is TRBV9 and J usage is TRBJ1-2; D unresolved. Germline-derived CDR1 and CDR2 are SGDLS and YYNGEE. The CDR3 is 16 residues long. V gave up 4 bases and J gave up 0 bases, with 16 bases separating them. The CDR3 sequence: CASSPYSGLPNYGYTF. The CDR3 bases are TGTGCCAGCAGCCCATATAGTGGGCTACCTAACTATGGCTACACCTTC.

The chain uses TRBV5-1 and TRBJ1-3; D not resolved. The ends were cut back, 2 bases at V and 0 bases at J, with 9 bases in the middle. Germline V gives CDR1 SGHRS, CDR2 YFSETQ. The CDR3 covers 15 residues. This CDR3 reads CASSLHPNSGNTIYF. CDR3 bases: TGCGCCAGCAGCTTACACCCAAACTCTGGAAACACCATATATTTT.